Below, 5 T cell receptor beta chains from the same sample are listed, as sequenced in a study of OX40 agonist ivuxolimab in advanced cancers. TCRdb's table, derived via immunoSEQ multiplex PCR, lists solely in-frame clones and lacks some. The sample has approximately 49,000 clones, around 83% seen once. The source material was CD4+ or CD8+ T cells sorted from blood, sampled in a trial of the OX40 agonist ivuxolimab. Source of these receptors: an adult with an advanced solid tumor such as melanoma, head and neck, liver or kidney cancer.

This clone was observed a single time. V gene TRBV9 combines with J gene TRBJ1-1; D is undetermined. The V gene's germline CDR1 is SGDLS and CDR2 YYNGEE. Trimming stripped 5 bases from V and 0 bases from J, with 17 bases between. CDR3 length equals 16 residues. The CDR3 reads CASSPDRGLMNTEAFF. The DNA of the CDR3 is TGTGCCAGCAGTCCCGACCGGGGTTTAATGAACACTGAAGCTTTCTTT.

The gene calls are TRBV9 and TRBJ2-2; 9 bases agree with TRBD1. CDR1 and CDR2 (germline): SGDLS, YYNGEE. Germline trimming cut 3 bases from V and 3 bases from J; bases unmatched to any gene: 3. CDR3 length: 15 amino acids. The CDR3 DNA reads as TGTGCCAGCAGCGATCGACAGGGGGACACCGGGGAGCTGTTTTTT. Translating gives CASSDRQGDTGELFF.

This clone has just a few counts. J is TRBJ2-3 and V is TRBV2; 12 positions match TRBD2. CDR1 and CDR2 (germline): SNHLY, FYNNEI. CDR3 size: 15 residues. With 6 bases clipped from V and 5 bases from J, the junction kept 6 bases outside the gene matches. The CDR3: CASSRLAGVQDTQYF. The CDR3 DNA reads as TGTGCCAGCAGCAGACTAGCGGGGGTCCAAGATACGCAGTATTTT.

The gene calls are TRBV7-8 and TRBJ2-7; 7 bases line up with TRBD2. J lost 5 bases, V lost 0 bases, and 4 bases had no gene match. Germline V lookup: CDR1 SGHVS, CDR2 FQNEAQ. This CDR3 has 14 residues. The CDR3 DNA reads as TGTGCCAGCAGCTTAGCGGGAGGGCCACACGAGCAGTACTTC. It specifies CASSLAGGPHEQYF.

The rearrangement links TRBV30 to TRBJ2-7, with D perhaps assigned TRBD1 or TRBD2 (6 bases each). Looked up from germline, CDR1 is GTSNPN and CDR2 is SVGIG (reference sequence). This CDR3 has 13 amino acids. V lost 2 bases to trimming and J lost 3 bases, with 11 bases between them. CDR3 coding DNA: TGTGCCTGGAGTCGGGGGCAGCTCTACGAGCAGTACTTC. It encodes CAWSRGQLYEQYF.